This T cell receptor (beta chain) came from a study of blood T cell repertoires in COVID-19 (dated by TCRdb to the early 2020s). Study-wide context: Collaborator samples came from the United States, Italy and Spain and covered acute and convalescent phases of COVID-19. The prospective study material was composed of cDNA or gDNA derived from T cells, B-cell-depleted T cells, or PBMCs. Subjects who had been exposed to COVID-19, were actively infected with it, or had recovered from it provided the deeply sampled blood TCRbeta repertoires that made up the dataset. The repertoires were made available in a free public database intended to serve as a resource for research on the immune response to SARS-CoV-2. The samples were drawn from two sources: the first 160 participants of the ongoing ImmuneRACE study, and 1,254 subjects contributed by 6 global collaborators. Nearly every sample came with metadata listing a de-identified subject ID, COVID-19 status, age in years and sex. Where HLA class I and class II types were available, the types were taken from metadata supplied by the sample provider, not from assay-based typing.

From its cysteine to its phenylalanine, the CDR3 spans 12 amino acids. The kept DNA is CDR3 alone, 36 bases in frame from the first base. The V end loses 5 bases and the J end loses 4 bases, and a stretch of 8 bases separates them. CDR1 is given as SEHNR and CDR2 as FQNEAQ, both from the germline V gene (reference sequence). Study-wide findings and limitations: The quantity of clinical and demographic metadata differed by source and by participant and was supplied without curation.

A second Seattle source provided samples from volunteer blood donors who had recovered from COVID-19. Whole blood was collected in K2EDTA tubes by collaborating institutions according to the institutions' own protocols. For TCRbeta analysis, collaborators shipped samples in one of three forms: frozen whole blood, isolated PBMCs, or DNA extracted from either of those sample types. Remarks on this clone: Which antigen it targets is not known. Nothing much larger sits one base from this clone, and base qualities are not available.

TCRbeta CDR3 regions were amplified from genomic DNA by means of the immunoSEQ Assay, a bias-controlled multiplex PCR. Per the original workflow: Nucleated cell counts per sample were estimated from amplification of reference gene primers within the assay. To quantify the absolute abundance of each unique TCRbeta CDR3 rearrangement, sequence reads were collapsed and filtered. For each sample, productive Simpson clonality was calculated as the square root of Simpson's diversity index across productive rearrangements. Entries here come from immuneACCESS through TCRdb and include only in-frame sequences with V and J called. Some clones fail to appear in such tables; in the studies checked, an unresolved V gene covers under half of the shortfall, and the cause of the remainder is unknown. V and J calls and clone size come straight from that table; D and trimming were deduced from the DNA. For this sample there are roughly 250,000 clones; roughly 84% appear just once. The ten largest clones represent over 1.5% of the sample.

This TCR was sampled from a woman in her thirties or forties who had recovered from COVID-19. The sample was peripheral blood. The rearrangement joined TRBV7-9 to TRBJ1-2, with the D gene not confidently named. The DNA sequence follows: TGTGCCAGCAGCCTCTCTACCTATGGCTACACCTTC. Translated, it reads CASSLSTYGYTF.